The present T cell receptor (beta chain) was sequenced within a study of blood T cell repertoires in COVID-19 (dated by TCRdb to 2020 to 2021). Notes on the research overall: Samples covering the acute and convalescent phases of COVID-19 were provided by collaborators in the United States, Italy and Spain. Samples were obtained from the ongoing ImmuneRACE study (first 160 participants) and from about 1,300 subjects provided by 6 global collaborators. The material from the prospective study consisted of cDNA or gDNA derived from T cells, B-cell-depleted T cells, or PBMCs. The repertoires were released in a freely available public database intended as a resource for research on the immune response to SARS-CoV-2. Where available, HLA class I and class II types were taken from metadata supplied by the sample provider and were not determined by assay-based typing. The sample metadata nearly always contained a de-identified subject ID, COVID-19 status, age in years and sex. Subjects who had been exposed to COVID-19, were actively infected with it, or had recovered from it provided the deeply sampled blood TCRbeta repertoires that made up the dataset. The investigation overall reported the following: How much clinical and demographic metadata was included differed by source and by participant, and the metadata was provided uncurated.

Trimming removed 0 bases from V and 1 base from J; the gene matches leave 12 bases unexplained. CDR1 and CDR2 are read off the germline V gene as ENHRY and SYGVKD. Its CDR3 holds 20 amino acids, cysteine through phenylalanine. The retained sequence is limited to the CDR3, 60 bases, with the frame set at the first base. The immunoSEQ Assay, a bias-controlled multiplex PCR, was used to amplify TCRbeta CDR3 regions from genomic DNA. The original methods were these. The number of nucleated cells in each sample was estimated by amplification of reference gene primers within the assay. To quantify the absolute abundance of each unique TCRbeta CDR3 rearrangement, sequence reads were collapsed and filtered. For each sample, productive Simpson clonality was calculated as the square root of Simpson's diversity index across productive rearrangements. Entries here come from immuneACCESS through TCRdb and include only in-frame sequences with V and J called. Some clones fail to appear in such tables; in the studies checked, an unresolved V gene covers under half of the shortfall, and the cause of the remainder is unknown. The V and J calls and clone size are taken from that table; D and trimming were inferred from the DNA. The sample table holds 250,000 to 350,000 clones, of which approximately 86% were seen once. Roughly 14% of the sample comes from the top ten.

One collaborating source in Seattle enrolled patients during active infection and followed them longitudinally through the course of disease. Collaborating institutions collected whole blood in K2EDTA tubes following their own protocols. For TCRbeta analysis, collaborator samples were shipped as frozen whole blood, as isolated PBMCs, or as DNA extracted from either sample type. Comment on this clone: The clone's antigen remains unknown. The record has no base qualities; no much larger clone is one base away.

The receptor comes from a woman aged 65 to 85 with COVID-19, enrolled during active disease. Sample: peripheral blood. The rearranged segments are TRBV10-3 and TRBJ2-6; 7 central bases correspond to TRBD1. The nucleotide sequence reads TGTGCCATCAGTGAGTCAGGCCCCGGGACAGCGACTTCTGGGGCCAACGTCCTGACTTTC. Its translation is CAISESGPGTATSGANVLTF.